This T cell receptor beta chain is from a study of OX40 agonist ivuxolimab in advanced cancers. Study summary: Patients got intravenous ivuxolimab at 0.01 to 10 mg/kg every 2 weeks.

The table came from immunoSEQ multiplex PCR; TCRdb's copy has only in-frame clones and leaves some out. The sample gives 75,000 to 80,000 clones, around nine tenths of which show up once; 5.5% to 8% is in the top ten. Overall study results and limits: By week 6 at 0.1 to 3.0 mg/kg, blood CD4+ and CD8+ T cells had expanded clonally.

Concerning this clone itself: The antigen is undetermined.

Per the germline V gene, CDR1 is SGHNT and CDR2 is YYREEE (reference sequence). The CDR3 is 16 amino acids. Unmatched junction bases numbered 5, after V lost 1 base and J lost 4 bases. The origin of this receptor is an adult with an advanced solid tumor such as melanoma, head and neck, liver or kidney cancer. The source was CD4+ or CD8+ T cells sorted from blood, collected in a trial of the OX40 agonist ivuxolimab. The J gene is TRBJ2-2, the V gene TRBV5-4; 9 bases fit TRBD1. The CDR3 protein is CASSLRTGAGTGELFF. The CDR3 DNA follows: TGTGCCAGCAGCTTGCGGACAGGGGCGGGCACCGGGGAGCTGTTTTTT.